These 23 T cell receptor beta chains were all obtained from the same sample, sequenced in a study of T cell changes during pregnancy in multiple sclerosis (dated by TCRdb to between 2019 and 2020). Library construction relied on the immunoSEQ multiplex PCR assay. The clones in this table, taken by TCRdb from immuneACCESS, are in-frame only. Not every clone is retained; where verified, under half of the shortfall comes from an unresolved V gene, and the cause of the rest is unknown. The sample records about 72,000 clones, around 92% of which are singletons. About 0.7% of the sample lies in the top ten. This material consisted of peripheral blood, taken in the third trimester of pregnancy. The receptor set was obtained from a female donor in good health, enrolled as a control in a pregnancy study.

V usage is TRBV6-5 and J usage is TRBJ2-1; D is possibly TRBD2 (5 bases). CDR1 and CDR2 (germline): MNHEY, SVGAGI. The CDR3 sequence is 16 residues long. With 0 bases removed from V and 6 bases from J, the gap between germline ends came to 15 bases. CDR3 DNA: TGTGCCAGCAGTTACTCGATTACTAGGTCTAGCAATGAGCAGTTCTTC. This codes for CASSYSITRSSNEQFF.

The J gene is TRBJ2-2, the V gene TRBV5-5; weak D call: TRBD2 (6 bases). V lost 4 bases and J 7 bases, leaving 23 bases between the germline ends. CDR1 SGHKS and CDR2 YYEKEE come from the germline V gene (reference sequence). This CDR3 contains 17 residues. The CDR3 nucleotides read TGTGCCAGCAGCGCCTACCGTCCAAAGGCGGGGAGCGGGGAGCTGTTTTTT. This translates into CASSAYRPKAGSGELFF. Supplemented by reference TRBV5-5 and TRBJ2-2, the full variable domain reads DAGVTQSPTHLIKTRGQQVTLRCSPISGHKSVSWYQQVLGQGPQFIFQYYEKEERGRGNFPDRFSARQFPNYSSELNVNALLLGDSALYLCASSAYRPKAGSGELFFGEGSRLTVL.

The V gene is TRBV28, the J gene TRBJ2-7; TRBD2 matches 12 bases. The V segment lost 3 bases and the J segment 7 bases; nucleotides outside the gene matches: 7. This CDR3 is 15 amino acids long. CDR1 and CDR2 (germline): MDHEN, SYDVKM. CDR3 coding DNA: TGTGCCAGCAGTTTTCGAACTAGCGGGAGGACGGAGCAGTACTTC. Amino acid sequence: CASSFRTSGRTEQYF.

This sequence joins TRBV19 and TRBJ1-5; the D gene is possibly TRBD1 (6 bases). V gave up 4 bases and J gave up 6 bases, with 13 bases separating them. In germline, CDR1 is LNHDA, CDR2 SQIVND (reference sequence). CDR3 length: 14 amino acids. CDR3 coding DNA: TGTGCCAGTAGTACACCCAGGGGCGGTCAGCCCCAGCATTTT. Translated: CASSTPRGGQPQHF. Combining the CDR3 with reference TRBV19 and TRBJ1-5 gives the whole variable domain DGGITQSPKYLFRKEGQNVTLSCEQNLNHDAMYWYRQDPGQGLRLIYYSQIVNDFQKGDIAEGYSVSREKKESFPLTVTSAQKNPTAFYLCASSTPRGGQPQHFGDGTRLSIL.

V gene TRBV30 combines with J gene TRBJ1-5; 8 bases align to TRBD1. After removal of 1 base from V and 1 base from J, the junction contained 3 bases not matched to a gene. The length of the CDR3 is 15 residues. The germline CDR1 and CDR2 sequences are GTSNPN and SVGIG (reference sequence). The CDR3 region is CAWSARGRSNQPQHF. As DNA, the CDR3 is TGTGCCTGGAGTGCCAGGGGGCGAAGCAATCAGCCCCAGCATTTT. Together with reference TRBV30 and TRBJ1-5, the CDR3 gives the full variable domain: SQTIHQWPATLVQPVGSPLSLECTVEGTSNPNLYWYRQAAGRGLQLLFYSVGIGQISSEVPQNLSASRPQDRQFILSSKKLLLSDSGFYLCAWSARGRSNQPQHFGDGTRLSIL.

This chain links TRBV10-2 with TRBJ1-1; D gene unclear. Per germline, CDR1 WSHSY and CDR2 SAAADI. The CDR3 totals 14 residues. Trimming removed 8 bases from V and 2 bases from J, with 15 bases in between. The CDR3 is CASGLSGQNTEAFF. DNA of the CDR3: TGCGCCAGCGGACTCTCGGGTCAAAACACTGAAGCTTTCTTT.

This clone occurred once. The chain recombines TRBV6-1 with TRBJ1-1; TRBD1 might be the D (6 bases). The CDR3 is 17 residues long. Trimming pared 3 bases from V and 5 bases from J, leaving 22 bases between. Germline CDR1 and CDR2: MNHNS and SASEGT. CDR3 DNA sequence: TGTGCCAGCAGTGACCGGGGGGCCGGGGGTGCGGTGACTGAAGCTTTCTTT. It codes for CASSDRGAGGAVTEAFF.

The J gene is TRBJ1-6, the V gene TRBV6-5; tentatively, D is TRBD1 (5 bases). V lost 7 bases, J lost 5 bases, and 15 bases lay in between. The germline V gene encodes CDR1 MNHEY and CDR2 SVGAGI. The CDR3 loop spans 15 amino acids. CDR3 sequence: CASNRGGANNSPLHF. The CDR3 nucleotides read TGTGCCAGCAACCGGGGAGGGGCCAATAATTCACCCCTCCACTTT.

The CDR3 coding sequence is TGTGCCAGCAGCCCCAATAGCAATCAGCCCCAGCATTTT. It translates to CASSPNSNQPQHF. V usage is TRBV6-6 and J usage is TRBJ1-5; no clear D gene. Germline loops: CDR1 MNHNY, CDR2 SVGAGI (reference sequence). V lost 6 bases to trimming and J lost 0 bases, with 6 bases between them. The CDR3 has 13 amino acids.

The rearrangement uses TRBV9 and TRBJ2-1, with 10 positions matching TRBD2. This CDR3 has 15 residues. V lost 3 bases and J lost 6; bases outside the gene matches: 6. Germline V gene data show CDR1 as SGDLS and CDR2 as YYNGEE. The CDR3 here is CASSAGTSVGNEQFF. CDR3 bases: TGTGCCAGCAGCGCTGGGACTAGCGTGGGCAATGAGCAGTTCTTC.

The chain links TRBV27 to TRBJ2-7; 8 bases are a match to TRBD2. Trimming at V came to 2 bases and at J to 0 bases, leaving 3 bases not matched to a gene. Per the germline V gene, CDR1 is MNHEY and CDR2 is SMNVEV (reference sequence). There are 15 residues in the CDR3. CDR3 sequence: CASSLRGRNSYEQYF. The CDR3 bases are TGTGCCAGCAGTTTACGCGGGAGGAACTCCTACGAGCAGTACTTC.

The chain combines TRBV6-6 with TRBJ1-1, with 7 bases fitting TRBD1. CDR1 MNHNY and CDR2 SVGAGI come from the germline V gene (reference sequence). This CDR3 is built from 14 residues. The V segment lost 2 bases and the J segment 5 bases; nucleotides outside the gene matches: 5. In DNA form, the CDR3 reads TGTGCCAGCAGTTACGAGGGGGCCCGAACTGAAGCTTTCTTT. Translated, it gives CASSYEGARTEAFF.

The gene calls are TRBV11-3 and TRBJ2-1; 7 bases match TRBD2. The ends lost 2 bases at V and 6 bases at J; junction bases unmatched: 7. This CDR3 has 15 amino acids. Germline loops: CDR1 SGHNT, CDR2 YENEEA. The CDR3 spells CASSLMGEGLNEQFF. CDR3 nucleotides: TGTGCCAGCAGCTTAATGGGGGAGGGCCTCAATGAGCAGTTCTTC.

V and J are TRBV21-1 and TRBJ1-6; the table's TRBD1 call for D was not verified on the DNA. TRBV21-1 is listed as a pseudogene. The CDR3 consists of 17 residues. The CDR3 protein is CASSKHPWTAPNSPLHF. The CDR3 nucleotides are TGTGCCAGCAGCAAGCACCCTTGGACAGCTCCGAATTCACCCCTCCACTTT.

The chain has TRBV18 and TRBJ2-5; 7 nucleotides align to TRBD1. The CDR3 has 15 amino acids. Trimming cost V 2 bases and J 4 bases; bases outside gene matches: 7. Germline-derived CDR1 and CDR2 are KGHSH and LQKENI. CDR3 region: CASSPDKGATETQYF. As DNA, the CDR3 is TGTGCCAGCTCACCAGATAAGGGGGCGACAGAGACCCAGTACTTC.

The V call is TRBV6-5, the J call TRBJ1-1; D is possibly TRBD1 (6 bases). Per germline, CDR1 MNHEY and CDR2 SVGAGI. The CDR3 is 16 residues long. V lost 4 bases to trimming and J lost 1 base, with 16 bases between them. As DNA, the CDR3 is TGTGCCAGCAGTTCCCTGGGGGGGCGGGGGAACACTGAAGCTTTCTTT. Protein: CASSSLGGRGNTEAFF.

This chain connects TRBV4-1 to TRBJ2-3; 8 bases line up with TRBD2. Trimming removed 0 bases from V and 5 bases from J; junction bases left unmatched: 7. Germline loops: CDR1 MGHRA, CDR2 YSYEKL. The CDR3 covers 16 residues. CDR3 loop: CASSQDWGGTRDTQYF. CDR3 nucleotides: TGCGCCAGCAGCCAAGATTGGGGGGGGACTAGAGATACGCAGTATTTT.

The chain uses TRBV27 and TRBJ2-7; no clear D. Trimming took off 5 bases at V and 1 base at J, with 12 bases between the two ends. CDR1 and CDR2 (germline): MNHEY, SMNVEV (reference sequence). The CDR3 contains 14 residues. The CDR3 sequence: CASSLSQVSYEQYF. In nucleotides, the CDR3 is TGTGCCAGCAGTCTCTCCCAGGTATCCTACGAGCAGTACTTC.

The rearrangement joins TRBV5-4 to TRBJ1-1; the D is unclear. Germline V gives CDR1 SGHNT, CDR2 YYREEE (reference sequence). The ends were cut back, 3 bases at V and 0 bases at J, with 12 bases in the middle. This CDR3 contains 15 residues. CDR3 sequence reads: CASSSPRFMNTEAFF. CDR3 bases: TGTGCCAGCAGCTCCCCCAGGTTCATGAACACTGAAGCTTTCTTT. Full variable domain (rest looked up from reference TRBV5-4 and TRBJ1-1): ETGVTQSPTHLIKTRGQQVTLRCSSQSGHNTVSWYQQALGQGPQFIFQYYREEENGRGNFPPRFSGLQFPNYSSELNVNALELDDSALYLCASSSPRFMNTEAFFGQGTRLTVV.

The chain carries TRBV9 and TRBJ2-1; D possibly corresponds to TRBD1 (5 bases). Per germline, CDR1 SGDLS and CDR2 YYNGEE. Trimming took off 4 bases at V and 5 bases at J, with 7 bases between the two ends. The CDR3 length is 12 residues. The CDR3 nucleotides are TGTGCCAGCAGCCCGGACAACAATGAGCAGTTCTTC. Translating it yields CASSPDNNEQFF.

V and J are TRBV7-9 and TRBJ1-1; perhaps TRBD1 as D (5 bases). Trimming removed 1 base from V and 0 bases from J, with 9 bases in between. The CDR3 is made up of 15 amino acids. The germline gives CDR1 SEHNR, CDR2 FQNEAQ (reference sequence). The CDR3 loop is CASSLDAGLNTEAFF. The CDR3 DNA reads as TGTGCCAGCAGCTTAGATGCAGGGTTGAACACTGAAGCTTTCTTT.

This chain uses TRBV18 with TRBJ2-7, with D possibly matching TRBD2 (5 bases). Trimming left V 1 base short and J 2 bases short, with 12 bases between. Germline CDR1 is KGHSH and CDR2 is LQKENI. CDR3 length: 15 residues. The CDR3 sequence: CASSPLEGGAYEQYF. CDR3 sequence (DNA): TGTGCCAGCTCACCACTCGAAGGAGGCGCCTACGAGCAGTACTTC.

The rearrangement links TRBV19 to TRBJ1-4; 9 nucleotides align to TRBD1. The germline gives CDR1 LNHDA, CDR2 SQIVND (reference sequence). The CDR3 covers 13 residues. Trimming removed 8 bases from V and 8 bases from J; junction bases left unmatched: 6. DNA of the CDR3: TGTGCCAGTTCTGGGGACAGGGAAGAAAAACTGTTTTTT. This encodes CASSGDREEKLFF. Looking up the rest from reference TRBV19 and TRBJ1-4 gives the full variable domain: DGGITQSPKYLFRKEGQNVTLSCEQNLNHDAMYWYRQDPGQGLRLIYYSQIVNDFQKGDIAEGYSVSREKKESFPLTVTSAQKNPTAFYLCASSGDREEKLFFGSGTQLSVL.